Listed here are 19 T cell receptor beta chains from one sample, sequenced in a study of beta chain features in type 1 diabetes. Sequencing targeted expressed TCRB transcripts, as all isolated RNA had been reverse transcribed. Profiled with immunoSEQ multiplex PCR; TCRdb holds only in-frame clones, not every one. Among 200,000 to 250,000 clones listed, 68% were seen once. The specimen sequenced was naive CD4+ T cells from blood. The receptors derive from a man aged 25-45 years in good health.

V and J are TRBV6-5 and TRBJ2-1, with 8 bases that match TRBD2. The V gene's germline CDR1 is MNHEY and CDR2 SVGAGI. Losses at the gene ends were 10 bases for V and 9 bases for J; bases not matched to a gene: 11. The CDR3 contains 13 residues. CDR3 in DNA: TGTGCCACCAGAAAGCGGGAGAGAGGTGAGCAGTTCTTC. Translated, it gives CATRKRERGEQFF.

V usage is TRBV30 and J usage is TRBJ2-5; TRBD2 might be the D (5 bases). The CDR3 spans 18 residues. V lost 2 bases to trimming and J lost 2 bases, with 24 bases between them. From germline, CDR1 is GTSNPN and CDR2 SVGIG (reference sequence). CDR3 bases: TGTGCCTGGAGTTCCGCTTACTCGAGGGCCGGGGTTCAAGAGACCCAGTACTTC. Translated: CAWSSAYSRAGVQETQYF.

The genes are TRBV29-1 and TRBJ2-1, with D possibly being TRBD2 (6 bases). CDR1 is SQVTM, CDR2 ANQGSEA, per germline. The CDR3 runs 11 residues. The germline V and J ends were trimmed by 6 bases and 9 bases, with 12 bases remaining between them. CDR3 protein: CSVGPGGEQFF. The DNA of the CDR3 is TGCAGCGTAGGACCCGGGGGTGAGCAGTTCTTC.

This clone was observed a few times. This chain links TRBV18 with TRBJ2-1; D gene uncertain. The CDR3 has 14 residues. Germline CDR1 KGHSH, CDR2 LQKENI. V was pared by 3 bases and J by 1 base, with 7 bases between. CDR3: CASSPWQSYNEQFF. The CDR3 nucleotides read TGTGCCAGCTCACCGTGGCAATCCTACAATGAGCAGTTCTTC.

This clone was detected a few times. This chain joins TRBV7-8 and TRBJ2-3; 7 positions match TRBD2. This CDR3 has 16 amino acids. The V gene end was trimmed by 1 base and the J gene end by 3 bases; junction bases not matched to a gene: 7. Germline V CDR1 and CDR2: SGHVS, FQNEAQ. CDR3 bases: TGTGCCAGCAGCTTAGTCTTGACTAGCAAGACAGATACGCAGTATTTT. It translates to CASSLVLTSKTDTQYF.

This clone has only a few counts. This chain joins TRBV25-1 and TRBJ2-5; D gene unclear. There are 12 residues in the CDR3. Trimming removed 1 base at V and 4 bases at J, with 4 bases between. Germline CDR1 MGHDK, CDR2 SYGVNS. CDR3 nucleotide sequence: TGTGCCAGCAGTGAATTGGGAGAGACCCAGTACTTC. This gives the protein CASSELGETQYF.

The table lists this clone with a count of one. This rearrangement joins TRBV7-9 to TRBJ2-3, with TRBD1 identical over 9 bases. Germline loops: CDR1 SEHNR, CDR2 FQNEAQ (reference sequence). Trimming removed 3 bases from V and 5 bases from J; junction bases left unmatched: 3. The CDR3 runs 14 residues. The CDR3 sequence: CASSFGQGIDTQYF. DNA for the CDR3: TGTGCCAGCAGCTTCGGACAGGGGATAGATACGCAGTATTTT.

The chain combines TRBV28 with TRBJ2-1; possibly TRBD2 for D (6 bases). CDR1 is MDHEN, CDR2 SYDVKM, per germline. V was shortened by 5 bases and J by 0 bases, with 11 bases between the two germline ends. This CDR3 spans 15 amino acids. In DNA form, the CDR3 reads TGTGCCAGCAGTCCTAACGGGGGCTCCTACAATGAGCAGTTCTTC. Protein: CASSPNGGSYNEQFF.

The chain has TRBV7-9 and TRBJ2-6, with D tentatively TRBD1 (6 bases). The V gene's germline CDR1 is SEHNR and CDR2 FQNEAQ (reference sequence). V was shortened by 5 bases and J by 1 base, with 15 bases between the two germline ends. This CDR3 is 17 amino acids long. Here the CDR3 reads CASSPPRTVSGANVLTF. CDR3 nucleotides: TGTGCCAGCAGCCCGCCCCGGACAGTGTCTGGGGCCAACGTCCTGACTTTC.

For the CDR3, the DNA is TGTGCCTGGAGGGGGGCTGGTGAGCAGTTCTTC. As protein: CAWRGAGEQFF. The J gene is TRBJ2-1, the V gene TRBV30, with TRBD1 as a possible D gene (6 bases). This CDR3 is 11 amino acids long. The germline gives CDR1 GTSNPN, CDR2 SVGIG (reference sequence). V lost 3 bases and J 9 bases, leaving 9 bases between the germline ends.

The CDR3 region has the DNA TGTGCCTGGAGCCCACGGGGGGGCGGGAACACTGAAGCTTTCTTT. Translation: CAWSPRGGGNTEAFF. This chain connects TRBV30 to TRBJ1-1; tentatively, D is TRBD1 (6 bases). Germline V gene data show CDR1 as GTSNPN and CDR2 as SVGIG (reference sequence). Trimming stripped 3 bases from V and 1 base from J, with 15 bases between. This CDR3 comprises 15 residues.

The chain uses TRBV25-1 and TRBJ2-2; D is tentatively TRBD1 or TRBD2 (5 bases each). The CDR3 is 15 residues long. Trimming cost V 6 bases and J 6 bases, with 17 bases left between them. From germline, CDR1 is MGHDK and CDR2 SYGVNS. The CDR3 spells CASSSLGVRAGELFF. CDR3 coding DNA: TGTGCCAGCAGCTCACTGGGGGTCCGTGCCGGGGAGCTGTTTTTT.

This chain joins TRBV7-2 and TRBJ1-1; D is perhaps TRBD1 (6 bases). With 2 bases removed from V and 6 bases from J, the gap between germline ends came to 10 bases. Germline values: CDR1 SGHTA, CDR2 FQGNSA. The CDR3 spans 13 residues. Here the CDR3 DNA reads TGTGCCAGCAGCTTAATGGCAGGGGCTGAAGCTTTCTTT. As protein: CASSLMAGAEAFF.

The rearrangement links TRBV15 to TRBJ2-1, with D uncertain. Germline CDR1 and CDR2: LNHNV and YYDKDF (reference sequence). The CDR3 contains 11 residues. The V and J ends lost 1 base and 8 bases respectively, with 3 bases between them. The CDR3 loop is CATSRGDEQFF. The DNA of the CDR3 is TGTGCCACCAGCAGAGGCGATGAGCAGTTCTTC.

The V gene is TRBV6-5, the J gene TRBJ2-3, with 7 bases that match TRBD2. V shed 9 bases, J shed 3 bases, and the junction held 12 bases outside the gene matches. Germline V lookup: CDR1 MNHEY, CDR2 SVGAGI. The CDR3 is 15 residues long. CDR3 in DNA: TGTGCCAGTTGGGCAGCGGGGACGGGAACAGATACGCAGTATTTT. This sequence encodes CASWAAGTGTDTQYF.

This chain joins TRBV5-1 and TRBJ2-2; D gene unclear. The V gene's germline CDR1 is SGHRS and CDR2 YFSETQ. Deletions cut 7 bases from V and 1 base from J, with 11 bases between. This CDR3 region has 14 residues. This CDR3 is CASALLGNTGELFF. Written as DNA, the CDR3 is TGCGCCAGCGCCCTACTTGGGAACACCGGGGAGCTGTTTTTT.

This clone was observed a few times. The gene calls are TRBV5-1 and TRBJ2-2; TRBD1 matches 7 bases. J gave up 4 bases and V 3 bases, and 6 bases lay outside the gene matches. The germline gives CDR1 SGHRS, CDR2 YFSETQ. The CDR3 covers 15 residues. The DNA for the CDR3 is TGCGCCAGCAGCTCACAGGGGTCGGCCACCGGGGAGCTGTTTTTT. Amino acids: CASSSQGSATGELFF.

The chain links TRBV25-1 to TRBJ2-3; D may be TRBD1 (5 bases). The CDR3 extends over 14 amino acids. V was cut by 2 bases and J by 4 bases, with 10 bases left in between. The germline CDR1 and CDR2 sequences are MGHDK and SYGVNS. The CDR3 reads CASSERVGADTQYF. CDR3 nucleotide sequence: TGTGCCAGCAGTGAAAGAGTAGGGGCAGATACGCAGTATTTT. Full variable domain (rest looked up from reference TRBV25-1 and TRBJ2-3): EADIYQTPRYLVIGTGKKITLECSQTMGHDKMYWYQQDPGMELHLIHYSYGVNSTEKGDLSSESTVSRIRTEHFPLTLESARPSHTSQYLCASSERVGADTQYFGPGTRLTVL.

The chain uses TRBV2 and TRBJ2-4; weak D call: TRBD1 (6 bases). Germline V CDR1 and CDR2: SNHLY, FYNNEI. V was trimmed by 1 base and J by 8 bases, leaving 15 bases between them. CDR3 length: 15 residues. This chain's CDR3 is CASSEGGPRVDIQYF. Here the CDR3 DNA reads TGTGCCAGCAGTGAAGGGGGGCCGCGCGTGGACATTCAGTACTTC. Supplemented by reference TRBV2 and TRBJ2-4, the full variable domain reads EPEVTQTPSHQVTQMGQEVILRCVPISNHLYFYWYRQILGQKVEFLVSFYNNEISEKSEIFDDQFSVERPDGSNFTLKIRSTKLEDSAMYFCASSEGGPRVDIQYFGAGTRLSVL.